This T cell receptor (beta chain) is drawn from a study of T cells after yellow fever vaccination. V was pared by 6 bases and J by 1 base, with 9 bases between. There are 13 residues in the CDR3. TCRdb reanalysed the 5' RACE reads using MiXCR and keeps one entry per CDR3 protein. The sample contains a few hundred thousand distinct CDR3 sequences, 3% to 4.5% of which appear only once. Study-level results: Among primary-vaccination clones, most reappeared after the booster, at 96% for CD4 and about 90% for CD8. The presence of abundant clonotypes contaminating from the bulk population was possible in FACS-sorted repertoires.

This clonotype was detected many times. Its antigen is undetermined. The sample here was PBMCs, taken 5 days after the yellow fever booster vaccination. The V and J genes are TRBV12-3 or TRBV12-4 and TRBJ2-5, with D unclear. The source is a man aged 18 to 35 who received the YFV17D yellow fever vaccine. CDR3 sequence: CASSTRSQETQYF. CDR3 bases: TGTGCCAGCAGCACCCGATCCCAAGAGACCCAGTACTTC.